The 19 T cell receptor beta chains below come from one sample, sequenced in a study of shared clonotypes between healthy human individuals. Some clones are missing from TCRdb's copy, which holds only in-frame ones; the method was immunoSEQ multiplex PCR. Of roughly 2.5 million clones in the sample, around nine tenths are singletons; the top ten hold over 0.12%. The source material was naive CD4+ T cells sorted from blood. Indicated subset: CD45RA+ positively selected. These receptors were obtained from a man younger than 35 in good health.

The chain uses TRBV9 and TRBJ1-1; maybe TRBD1 (6 bases). CDR1 SGDLS and CDR2 YYNGEE come from the germline V gene. This CDR3 comprises 14 residues. Trimming cost V 4 bases and J 2 bases, with 12 bases left between them. DNA of the CDR3: TGTGCCAGCAGCACCTCCGGGACAAACACTGAAGCTTTCTTT. Its translation: CASSTSGTNTEAFF. Full variable domain (outside the CDR3, taken from reference TRBV9 and TRBJ1-1): DSGVTQTPKHLITATGQRVTLRCSPRSGDLSVYWYQQSLDQGLQFLIQYYNGEERAKGNILERFSAQQFPDLHSELNLSSLELGDSALYFCASSTSGTNTEAFFGQGTRLTVV.

This clone was seen just once. This chain joins TRBV7-9 and TRBJ1-1; no firm D call. Germline V gene data show CDR1 as SEHNR and CDR2 as FQNEAQ (reference sequence). Trimming removed 2 bases at V and 2 bases at J, with 9 bases between. The length of the CDR3 is 14 residues. CDR3 residues: CASSLTTLNTEAFF. The CDR3 DNA sequence: TGTGCCAGCAGCTTAACGACACTAAACACTGAAGCTTTCTTT.

This chain links TRBV10-3 with TRBJ2-3, with unresolved D. The CDR3 length is 14 residues. The germline V gene has CDR1 ENHRY and CDR2 SYGVKD. V shed 0 bases and J shed 6 bases, with 10 bases lying between them. The CDR3 loop is CAISESTESDTQYF. The CDR3 coding sequence is TGTGCCATCAGTGAGTCCACCGAGAGCGATACGCAGTATTTT.

The CDR3 nucleotides are TGTGCCAGCCAGTTTGGACCCGAGAGGGACTACGAGCAGTACTTC. Protein product: CASQFGPERDYEQYF. This chain links TRBV27 with TRBJ2-7, with D tentatively TRBD2 (5 bases). With 8 bases removed from V and 3 bases from J, the gap between germline ends came to 20 bases. The CDR3 is 15 amino acids. Germline V CDR1 and CDR2: MNHEY, SMNVEV (reference sequence).

This chain uses TRBV15 with TRBJ2-5; 8 bases fit TRBD1. The germline V gene has CDR1 LNHNV and CDR2 YYDKDF (reference sequence). V dropped 0 bases and J dropped 10; count of bases not matched to a gene: 7. The CDR3 extends over 14 amino acids. The CDR3, as DNA: TGTGCCACCAGCAGAGATCACCAGGACAGGGTCCAGTACTTC. This codes for CATSRDHQDRVQYF. The full variable domain, completed using reference TRBV15 and TRBJ2-5, is DAMVIQNPRYQVTQFGKPVTLSCSQTLNHNVMYWYQQKSSQAPKLLFHYYDKDFNNEADTPDNFQSRRPNTSFCFLDIRSPGLGDTAMYLCATSRDHQDRVQYFGPGTRLLVL.

This chain links TRBV15 with TRBJ2-5, with D uncertain. Looked up from germline, CDR1 is LNHNV and CDR2 is YYDKDF (reference sequence). The CDR3 covers 15 residues. Trimming cost V 0 bases and J 4 bases, with 12 bases left between them. The CDR3 DNA is TGTGCCACCAGCAGAGATCTCGTGGTGGCAGAGACCCAGTACTTC. Translated, it gives CATSRDLVVAETQYF.

V is TRBV7-6 and J is TRBJ2-3, with 14 bases that match TRBD2. After removal of 5 bases from V and 3 bases from J, the junction contained 13 bases not matched to a gene. This CDR3 region has 19 residues. CDR1 and CDR2 from the germline V gene are SGHVS and FNYEAQ. CDR3 bases: TGTGCCAGCAGCCGAACGGGACTAGCGGGAGACGTAGGGACAGATACGCAGTATTTT. Its protein is CASSRTGLAGDVGTDTQYF.

The chain uses TRBV7-8 and TRBJ2-3; 9 nucleotides agree with TRBD2. V shed 3 bases, J shed 5 bases, and the junction held 24 bases outside the gene matches. CDR3 length equals 21 residues. The germline CDR1 and CDR2 sequences are SGHVS and FQNEAQ. As DNA, the CDR3 is TGTGCCAGCAGCTTCAAGGGGTGGACAGACGTTAGCGGGGGAGGTGGAGATACGCAGTATTTT. This sequence encodes CASSFKGWTDVSGGGGDTQYF. Full variable domain (rest looked up from reference TRBV7-8 and TRBJ2-3): GAGVSQSPRYKVAKRGQDVALRCDPISGHVSLFWYQQALGQGPEFLTYFQNEAQLDKSGLPSDRFFAERPEGSVSTLKIQRTQQEDSAVYLCASSFKGWTDVSGGGGDTQYFGPGTRLTVL.

The V call is TRBV7-9, the J call TRBJ2-5, with D perhaps matching TRBD1 (5 bases). Per the germline V gene, CDR1 is SEHNR and CDR2 is FQNEAQ (reference sequence). V was trimmed by 4 bases and J by 2 bases, leaving 17 bases between them. CDR3 length: 16 amino acids. The CDR3, as DNA: TGTGCCAGCAGCTCGAGAGAGACAGAATGGCAAGAGACCCAGTACTTC. This gives the protein CASSSRETEWQETQYF. The complete variable domain, with remaining parts taken from reference TRBV7-9 and TRBJ2-5, reads DTGVSQNPRHKITKRGQNVTFRCDPISEHNRLYWYRQTLGQGPEFLTYFQNEAQLEKSRLLSDRFSAERPKGSFSTLEIQRTEQGDSAMYLCASSSRETEWQETQYFGPGTRLLVL.

This clone was seen only once. Relative to the germline gene, one junction end is altered; a read error may explain this. CDR3: CVSSLSGIGYEQYF. In DNA, the CDR3 is TGTGTCAGCTCACTTAGCGGGATAGGCTACGAGCAGTACTTC. The J gene is TRBJ2-7, the V gene TRBV18; TRBD2 matches 8 bases. This CDR3 is built from 14 residues. The germline gives CDR1 KGHSH, CDR2 LQKENI. Drawing the rest from reference TRBV18 and TRBJ2-7, the complete variable domain is NAGVMQNPRHLVRRRGQEARLRCSPMKGHSHVYWYRQLPEEGLKFMVYLQKENIIDESGMPKERFSAEFPKEGPSILRIQQVVRGDSAAYFCVSSLSGIGYEQYFGPGTRLTVT.

The rearrangement links TRBV6-5 to TRBJ2-7, with 7 positions matching TRBD1. Germline V gene data show CDR1 as MNHEY and CDR2 as SVGAGI. Trimming took 8 bases from V and 4 from J; bases not matched to a gene: 11. This CDR3 has 14 residues. The CDR3 nucleotides read TGTGCCAGCTCCCAAAGTGGCAGGGGGTACGAGCAGTACTTC. It yields the protein CASSQSGRGYEQYF.

The J gene is TRBJ1-6, the V gene TRBV29-1; a weak D match, TRBD1 (6 bases). Germline V gene sequence: CDR1 SQVTM, CDR2 ANQGSEA. The ends were cut back, 7 bases at V and 7 bases at J, with 14 bases in the middle. The CDR3 loop spans 13 amino acids. CDR3 in DNA: TGCAGCGCTTTGACAGGCCCGAATTCACCCCTCCACTTT. It yields the protein CSALTGPNSPLHF.

J is TRBJ2-7 and V is TRBV10-3, with 10 positions matching TRBD1. Germline assignment: CDR1 ENHRY and CDR2 SYGVKD. The junction had 5 bases not matched to a gene; V was cut back by 10 bases and J by 2 bases. This CDR3 is 13 amino acids long. CDR3 protein: CATGTGEAYEQYF. CDR3 DNA: TGTGCCACCGGGACAGGGGAGGCCTACGAGCAGTACTTC.

This chain links TRBV5-1 with TRBJ2-3; 8 bases map to TRBD1. From germline, CDR1 is SGHRS and CDR2 YFSETQ. J gave up 0 bases and V 0 bases, and 3 bases lay outside the gene matches. The CDR3 covers 16 residues. CDR3 sequence reads: CASSLEQGASTDTQYF. In nucleotides, the CDR3 is TGCGCCAGCAGCTTGGAGCAGGGGGCTAGCACAGATACGCAGTATTTT.

Of note for this clone: Other DNA sequences in this sample translate to the same CDR3. The chain couples TRBV7-2 to TRBJ2-1, with no clear D. The germline V gene encodes CDR1 SGHTA and CDR2 FQGNSA. Trimming removed 0 bases from V and 0 bases from J, with 9 bases in between. The CDR3 has 16 amino acids. The CDR3 protein is CASSLAGASSYNEQFF. The CDR3 DNA sequence: TGTGCCAGCAGCTTAGCTGGAGCGAGCTCCTACAATGAGCAGTTCTTC.

The rearrangement uses TRBV5-6 and TRBJ2-7; D ambiguous. V was cut by 4 bases and J by 5 bases, with 16 bases left in between. Germline values: CDR1 SGHDT, CDR2 YYEEEE. The CDR3 consists of 14 residues. The CDR3 nucleotides read TGTGCCAGCAGCGCATATGCCTGGGGTCACGAGCAGTACTTC. Protein: CASSAYAWGHEQYF.

The chain uses TRBV6-7 and TRBJ2-7; D possibly matches TRBD1 or TRBD2 (5 bases each). TRBV6-7 is an ORF for which the function is uncertain. Between the trimmed V and J ends, which lost 0 bases and 2 bases, there was a span of 11 bases. The CDR3 spans 15 residues. CDR3 coding DNA: TGTGCCAGCAGTTACTCTCGGGACGTGGCCTACGAGCAGTACTTC. As protein: CASSYSRDVAYEQYF.

The CDR3: CASRSRDRNIYEQYF. CDR3 DNA: TGTGCCAGCAGGTCCCGGGACAGGAATATCTACGAGCAGTACTTC. This chain uses TRBV27 with TRBJ2-7, with TRBD1 matching over 8 bases. V trimming: 6 bases; J trimming: 3 bases; junction bases outside the gene matches: 10. The CDR3 length is 15 residues. Germline assignment: CDR1 MNHEY and CDR2 SMNVEV (reference sequence).

The V call is TRBV11-2, the J call TRBJ2-5, with D hard to call. This CDR3 spans 14 amino acids. Deletions cut 2 bases from V and 5 bases from J, with 12 bases between. Germline V gene sequence: CDR1 SGHAT, CDR2 FQNNGV. CDR3 nucleotide sequence: TGTGCCAGCAGCTTAATAGGTCACGGGGAGACCCAGTACTTC. It encodes CASSLIGHGETQYF.